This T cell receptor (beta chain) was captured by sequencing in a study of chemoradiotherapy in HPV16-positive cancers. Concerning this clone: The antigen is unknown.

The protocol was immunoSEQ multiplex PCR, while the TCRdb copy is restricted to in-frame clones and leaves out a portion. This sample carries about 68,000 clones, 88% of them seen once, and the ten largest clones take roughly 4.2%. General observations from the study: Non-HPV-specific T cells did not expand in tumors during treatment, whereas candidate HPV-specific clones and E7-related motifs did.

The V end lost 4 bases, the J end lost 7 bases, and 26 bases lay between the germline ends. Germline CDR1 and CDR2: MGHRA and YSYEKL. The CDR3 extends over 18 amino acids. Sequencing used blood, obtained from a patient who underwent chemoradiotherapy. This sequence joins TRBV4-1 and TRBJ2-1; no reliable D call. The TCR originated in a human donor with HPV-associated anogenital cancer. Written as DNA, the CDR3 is TGCGCCAGCAGCCCGCTCGAGATCGGGCGCGCCCGCGTGAATGAGCAGTTCTTC. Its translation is CASSPLEIGRARVNEQFF.